This T cell receptor beta chain was obtained from a study of control samples from healthy donors and cancer patients. The CDR3 is made up of 16 amino acids. Using immunoSEQ multiplex PCR, the repertoire was profiled, and TCRdb retains in-frame clones only, with some absent. The table lists about 140,000 clones, around 88% of them singletons. Material: blood. The TCR sequence derives from a man between 18 and 29 years old in good health. V usage is TRBV21-1 and J usage is TRBJ2-1; the table's D call, TRBD2, has no DNA check behind it. TRBV21-1 is reported as a pseudogene. CDR3 in DNA: TGTGCCAGCAGCAAAGCGGGCACGGGGACCTACAATGAGCAGTTCTTC. Its translation: CASSKAGTGTYNEQFF.